This passage covers 18 T cell receptor beta chains from one sample sequenced in a study of T cell responses to AZD1222 COVID-19 vaccine. Generated by immunoSEQ multiplex PCR, the TCRdb table keeps only in-frame clones and is missing some. The sample yields some 120,000 clones, about 87% seen once. Sample: peripheral blood, taken on day 0 of AZD1222 vaccination. The receptors shown here come from an adult in good health.

The J gene is TRBJ1-2, the V gene TRBV28; tentative D call: TRBD1 (5 bases). The CDR3 length is 12 residues. The V gene lost 6 bases and the J gene lost 4 bases, with 9 bases spanning the gap. Germline V gives CDR1 MDHEN, CDR2 SYDVKM. This CDR3 reads CASRSGPYGYTF. The CDR3, as DNA: TGTGCCAGCAGGTCAGGGCCCTATGGCTACACCTTC.

V is TRBV19 and J is TRBJ1-1; 7 bases map to TRBD1. The CDR3 has 16 amino acids. V lost 6 bases and J lost 4; bases outside the gene matches: 14. CDR1 and CDR2 (germline): LNHDA, SQIVND (reference sequence). The CDR3 sequence is CASRLQGSVDSTEAFF. The CDR3 DNA reads as TGTGCCAGTAGATTACAGGGGTCGGTCGATAGCACTGAAGCTTTCTTT.

The CDR3 DNA follows: TGTGCCAGCAGTCCCCGTCGCCAGGGGAACAATGAGCAGTTCTTC. It codes for CASSPRRQGNNEQFF. This rearrangement joins TRBV5-4 to TRBJ2-1, with D perhaps TRBD1 (6 bases). With 5 bases removed from V and 5 bases from J, the gap between germline ends came to 17 bases. The CDR3 totals 15 residues. Germline CDR1 is SGHNT and CDR2 is YYREEE (reference sequence).

The rearrangement uses TRBV4-1 and TRBJ1-4, with TRBD1 matching 8 bases. Germline CDR1 MGHRA, CDR2 YSYEKL. V lost 1 base to trimming and J lost 1 base; unmatched junction nucleotides: 2. This CDR3 has 16 amino acids. Here the CDR3 reads CASSQGRGLTNEKLFF. The CDR3 DNA sequence: TGCGCCAGCAGCCAAGGCAGGGGGCTAACTAATGAAAAACTGTTTTTT.

The rearrangement links TRBV10-3 to TRBJ1-1, with D possibly matching TRBD1 (5 bases). V was pared by 6 bases and J by 3 bases, with 11 bases between. CDR1 is ENHRY and CDR2 is SYGVKD in the germline V gene. The length of the CDR3 is 13 residues. The CDR3: CAIREDRYTEAFF. The CDR3 DNA reads as TGTGCCATCAGGGAAGACAGATACACTGAAGCTTTCTTT.

V and J are TRBV27 and TRBJ1-2; unclear D gene. The germline CDR1 and CDR2 sequences are MNHEY and SMNVEV (reference sequence). This CDR3 contains 13 residues. Trimming removed 6 bases from V and 4 bases from J, with 12 bases in between. CDR3 loop: CASSHTASYGYTF. The CDR3 DNA reads TGTGCCAGCAGCCATACAGCTTCCTATGGCTACACCTTC.

The rearrangement links TRBV7-3 to TRBJ1-6, with a possible D match to TRBD1 (5 bases). This CDR3 has 14 amino acids. Germline V CDR1 and CDR2: SGHTA, FQGTGA. V lost 5 bases and J lost 9, with 14 bases in between. DNA for the CDR3: TGTGCCAGCAGCGAGCTAGGGGTTAGTTCACCCCTCCACTTT. Encoded protein: CASSELGVSSPLHF. Based on the CDR3 plus reference TRBV7-3 and TRBJ1-6, the full variable domain is GAGVSQTPSNKVTEKGKYVELRCDPISGHTALYWYRQSLGQGPEFLIYFQGTGAADDSGLPNDRFFAVRPEGSVSTLKIQRTERGDSAVYLCASSELGVSSPLHFGNGTRLTVT.

For this clone: Other DNA sequences in the same sample also yield this CDR3. This chain links TRBV7-9 with TRBJ2-5; 13 bases match TRBD2. This CDR3 is built from 16 residues. With V trimmed by 2 bases and J by 2 bases, 2 bases remained unmatched. Germline V gives CDR1 SEHNR, CDR2 FQNEAQ (reference sequence). In DNA, the CDR3 is TGTGCCAGCAGCTTAATGGGACTAGCGGGGCAAGAGACCCAGTACTTC. Translated, it gives CASSLMGLAGQETQYF.

The chain links TRBV4-1 to TRBJ2-1; no clear D gene. The germline V gene has CDR1 MGHRA and CDR2 YSYEKL. Trimming took 1 base from V and 1 from J, leaving 8 bases between them. This CDR3 spans 15 amino acids. CDR3 bases: TGCGCCAGCAGCCAAGGACTCGATTCCTACAATGAGCAGTTCTTC. This encodes CASSQGLDSYNEQFF.

This rearrangement joins TRBV4-1 to TRBJ2-3; D unclear. Trimming shortened V by 4 bases and J by 2 bases, and 13 bases separated the two germline ends. Germline V gene lookup returns CDR1 MGHRA and CDR2 YSYEKL. This CDR3 is 15 amino acids long. The CDR3 DNA is TGCGCCAGCAGCCCGCTAAGGCAGTCCACAGATACGCAGTATTTT. The encoded protein is CASSPLRQSTDTQYF.

The chain has TRBV5-6 and TRBJ2-2; D may be TRBD1 or TRBD2 (5 bases each). The V end lost 0 bases, the J end lost 7 bases, and 13 bases lay between the germline ends. Germline lookup yields CDR1 SGHDT and CDR2 YYEEEE. CDR3 length: 15 amino acids. CDR3 in DNA: TGTGCCAGCAGCTTGGAGATGGGGGTAGGCGGGGAGCTGTTTTTT. Its protein is CASSLEMGVGGELFF. Full variable domain (missing parts from reference TRBV5-6 and TRBJ2-2): DAGVTQSPTHLIKTRGQQVTLRCSPKSGHDTVSWYQQALGQGPQFIFQYYEEEERQRGNFPDRFSGHQFPNYSSELNVNALLLGDSALYLCASSLEMGVGGELFFGEGSRLTVL.

The genes are TRBV11-2 and TRBJ1-2; a weak D match, TRBD1 (5 bases). Germline V CDR1 and CDR2: SGHAT, FQNNGV. This CDR3 is built from 18 residues. Trimming took 5 bases from V and 3 from J, leaving 25 bases between them. The CDR3 reads CASSDSSDPRQPDYGYTF. The CDR3 DNA follows: TGTGCCAGCAGCGACTCATCAGACCCGCGACAGCCAGACTATGGCTACACCTTC.

As concerns this clone: Other nucleotide sequences from this sample produce the same CDR3. The chain combines TRBV11-2 with TRBJ1-1; D gene unclear. Trimming stripped 1 base from V and 0 bases from J, with 3 bases between. CDR1 and CDR2 from the germline V gene are SGHAT and FQNNGV. This CDR3 is 13 amino acids long. CDR3 DNA: TGTGCCAGCAGCTTAGGGCTGAACACTGAAGCTTTCTTT. This gives the protein CASSLGLNTEAFF.

A single count supports this clone. The chain has TRBV6-2 or TRBV6-3 and TRBJ2-7, with TRBD2 identical over 8 bases. Germline CDR1 is MNHEY and CDR2 is SVGEGT. The CDR3 is 14 residues long. Trimming cost V 4 bases and J 6 bases; bases outside gene matches: 8. CDR3 in amino acids: CASSSGTRSSEQYF. The CDR3 region has the DNA TGTGCCAGCAGTTCCGGGACTAGGTCTTCCGAGCAGTACTTC.

The chain has TRBV28 and TRBJ1-1; perhaps TRBD1 as D (6 bases). CDR1 is MDHEN, CDR2 SYDVKM, per germline. V lost 5 bases and J lost 0, with 13 bases in between. This CDR3 spans 15 amino acids. The CDR3 is CASSPGTKLNTEAFF. Written as DNA, the CDR3 is TGTGCCAGCAGTCCCGGGACAAAATTGAACACTGAAGCTTTCTTT. Supplemented by reference TRBV28 and TRBJ1-1, the full variable domain reads DVKVTQSSRYLVKRTGEKVFLECVQDMDHENMFWYRQDPGLGLRLIYFSYDVKMKEKGDIPEGYSVSREKKERFSLILESASTNQTSMYLCASSPGTKLNTEAFFGQGTRLTVV.

The chain combines TRBV9 with TRBJ2-1, with TRBD2 identical over 13 bases. This CDR3 has 17 residues. The V segment lost 0 bases and the J segment 7 bases; nucleotides outside the gene matches: 7. Germline loops: CDR1 SGDLS, CDR2 YYNGEE. Here the CDR3 reads CASSVGHTSGGANEQFF. CDR3 sequence (DNA): TGTGCCAGCAGCGTAGGCCATACTAGCGGGGGGGCAAATGAGCAGTTCTTC.

The chain joins TRBV7-2 to TRBJ2-5; D might be TRBD1 (6 bases). This CDR3 is 16 amino acids long. Germline loops: CDR1 SGHTA, CDR2 FQGNSA. V was pared by 1 base and J by 1 base, with 13 bases between. DNA for the CDR3: TGTGCCAGCAGCTTAGTATGGGTGACAGGCCAAGAGACCCAGTACTTC. Translation: CASSLVWVTGQETQYF. Full variable domain (outside the CDR3, taken from reference TRBV7-2 and TRBJ2-5): GAGVSQSPSNKVTEKGKDVELRCDPISGHTALYWYRQSLGQGLEFLIYFQGNSAPDKSGLPSDRFSAERTGGSVSTLTIQRTQQEDSAVYLCASSLVWVTGQETQYFGPGTRLLVL.

DNA of the CDR3: TGTGCCAGCAGCTTACGCCCGGGACAGGGACGGACTGGAAACACCATATATTTT. As protein: CASSLRPGQGRTGNTIYF. The V and J genes are TRBV7-2 and TRBJ1-3; 9 nucleotides match TRBD1. The CDR3 loop spans 18 amino acids. Looked up from germline, CDR1 is SGHTA and CDR2 is FQGNSA. With V trimmed by 2 bases and J by 2 bases, 10 bases remained unmatched. The full variable domain, completed using reference TRBV7-2 and TRBJ1-3, is GAGVSQSPSNKVTEKGKDVELRCDPISGHTALYWYRQSLGQGLEFLIYFQGNSAPDKSGLPSDRFSAERTGGSVSTLTIQRTQQEDSAVYLCASSLRPGQGRTGNTIYFGEGSWLTVV.